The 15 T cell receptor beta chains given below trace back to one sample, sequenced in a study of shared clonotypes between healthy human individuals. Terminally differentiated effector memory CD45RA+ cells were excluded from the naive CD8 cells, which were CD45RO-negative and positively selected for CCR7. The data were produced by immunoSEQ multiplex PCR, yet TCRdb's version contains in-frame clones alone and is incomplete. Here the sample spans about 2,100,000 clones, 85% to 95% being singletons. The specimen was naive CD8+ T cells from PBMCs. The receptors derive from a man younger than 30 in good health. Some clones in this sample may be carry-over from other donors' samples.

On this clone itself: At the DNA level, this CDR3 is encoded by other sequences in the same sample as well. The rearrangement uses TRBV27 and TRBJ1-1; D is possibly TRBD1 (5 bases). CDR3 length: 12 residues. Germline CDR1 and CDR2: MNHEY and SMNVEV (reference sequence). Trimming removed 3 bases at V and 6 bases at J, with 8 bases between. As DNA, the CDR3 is TGTGCCAGCAGTTTTCCGGGGGCTGAAGCTTTCTTT. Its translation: CASSFPGAEAFF.

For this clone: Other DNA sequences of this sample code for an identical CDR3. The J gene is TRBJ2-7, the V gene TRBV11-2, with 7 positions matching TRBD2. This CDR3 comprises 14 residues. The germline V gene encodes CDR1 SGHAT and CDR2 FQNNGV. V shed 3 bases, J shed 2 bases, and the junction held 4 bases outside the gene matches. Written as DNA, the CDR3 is TGTGCCAGCAGCTTTGGCGGGAGCGCCTACGAGCAGTACTTC. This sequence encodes CASSFGGSAYEQYF.

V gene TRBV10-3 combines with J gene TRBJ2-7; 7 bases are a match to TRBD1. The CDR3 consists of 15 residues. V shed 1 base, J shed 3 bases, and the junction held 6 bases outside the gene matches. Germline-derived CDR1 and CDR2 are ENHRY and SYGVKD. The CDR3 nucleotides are TGTGCCATCAGTGAGTGGGCCGGGACAGACTACGAGCAGTACTTC. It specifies CAISEWAGTDYEQYF.

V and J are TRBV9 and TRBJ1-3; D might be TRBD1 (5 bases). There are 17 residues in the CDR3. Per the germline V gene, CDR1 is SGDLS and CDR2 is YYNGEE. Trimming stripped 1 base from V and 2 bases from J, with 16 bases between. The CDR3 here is CASSVNVGTGAGNTIYF. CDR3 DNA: TGTGCCAGCAGCGTAAATGTTGGGACGGGGGCTGGAAACACCATATATTTT.

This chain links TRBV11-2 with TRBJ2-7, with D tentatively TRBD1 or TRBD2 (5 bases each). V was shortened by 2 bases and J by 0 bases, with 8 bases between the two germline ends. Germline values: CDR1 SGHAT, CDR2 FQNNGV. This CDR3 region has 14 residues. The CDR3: CASSLMGTSYEQYF. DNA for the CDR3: TGTGCCAGCAGCTTAATGGGGACCTCCTACGAGCAGTACTTC.

CDR3 amino acids: CASSVEDGGLDYGYTF. The CDR3 region has the DNA TGTGCCAGCAGCGTAGAGGATGGGGGGCTGGACTATGGCTACACCTTC. This chain connects TRBV9 to TRBJ1-2; weak D call: TRBD1 (6 bases). Germline V CDR1 and CDR2: SGDLS, YYNGEE. The V end lost 0 bases, the J end lost 3 bases, and 15 bases lay between the germline ends. The CDR3 sequence is 16 residues long.

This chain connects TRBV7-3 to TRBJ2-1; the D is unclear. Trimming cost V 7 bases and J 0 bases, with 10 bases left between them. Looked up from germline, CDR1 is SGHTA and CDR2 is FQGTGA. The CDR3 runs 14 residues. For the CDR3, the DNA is TGTGCCAGCAAGACGCCGAGCTCCTACAATGAGCAGTTCTTC. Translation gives CASKTPSSYNEQFF.

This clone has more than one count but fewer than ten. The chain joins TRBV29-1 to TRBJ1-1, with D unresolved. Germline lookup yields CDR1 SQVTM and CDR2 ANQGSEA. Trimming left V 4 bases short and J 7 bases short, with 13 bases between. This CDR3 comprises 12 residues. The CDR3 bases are TGCAGCGTTGTCGGGTGGGGAGGTGAAGCTTTCTTT. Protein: CSVVGWGGEAFF.

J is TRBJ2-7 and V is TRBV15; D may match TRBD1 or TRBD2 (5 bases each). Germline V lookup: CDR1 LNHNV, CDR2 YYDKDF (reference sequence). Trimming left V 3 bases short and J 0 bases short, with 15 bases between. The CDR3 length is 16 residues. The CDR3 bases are TGTGCCACCAGCAGGGAGGCGTGGGGCCTCTCCTACGAGCAGTACTTC. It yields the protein CATSREAWGLSYEQYF. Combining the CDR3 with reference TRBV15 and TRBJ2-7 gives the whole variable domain DAMVIQNPRYQVTQFGKPVTLSCSQTLNHNVMYWYQQKSSQAPKLLFHYYDKDFNNEADTPDNFQSRRPNTSFCFLDIRSPGLGDTAMYLCATSREAWGLSYEQYFGPGTRLTVT.

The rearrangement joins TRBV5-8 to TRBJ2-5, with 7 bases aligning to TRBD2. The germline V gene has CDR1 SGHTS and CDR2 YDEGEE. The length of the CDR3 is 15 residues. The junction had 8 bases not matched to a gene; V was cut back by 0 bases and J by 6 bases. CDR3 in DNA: TGTGCCAGCAGCTTGGTTGGCGGGAGCCACCAGACCCAGTACTTC. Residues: CASSLVGGSHQTQYF.

CDR3 residues: CASSSMGLYEQYF. The CDR3 DNA follows: TGTGCCAGCAGCTCCATGGGGTTATACGAGCAGTACTTC. This chain joins TRBV7-9 and TRBJ2-7; D is uncertain. V lost 4 bases to trimming and J lost 4 bases, with 11 bases between them. Germline CDR1 reads SEHNR; CDR2 reads FQNEAQ (reference sequence). The CDR3 has 13 amino acids.

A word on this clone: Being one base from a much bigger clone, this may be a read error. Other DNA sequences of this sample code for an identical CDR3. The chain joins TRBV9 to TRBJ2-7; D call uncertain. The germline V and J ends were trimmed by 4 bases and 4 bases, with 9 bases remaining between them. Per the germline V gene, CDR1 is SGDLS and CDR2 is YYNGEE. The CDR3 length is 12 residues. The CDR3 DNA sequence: TGTGCCAGCAGCCCCCCCTCATACGAGCAGTACTTC. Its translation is CASSPPSYEQYF.

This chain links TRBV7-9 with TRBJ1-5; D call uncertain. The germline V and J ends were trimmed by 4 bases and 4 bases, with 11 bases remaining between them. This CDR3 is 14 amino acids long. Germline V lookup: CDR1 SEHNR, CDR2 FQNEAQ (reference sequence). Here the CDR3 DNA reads TGTGCCAGCAGCTCGATCGATATGAATCAGCCCCAGCATTTT. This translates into CASSSIDMNQPQHF.

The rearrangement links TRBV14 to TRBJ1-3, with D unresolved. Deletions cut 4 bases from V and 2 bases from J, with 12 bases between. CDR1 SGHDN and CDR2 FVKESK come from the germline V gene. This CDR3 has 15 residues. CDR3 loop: CASSLVKFPGNTIYF. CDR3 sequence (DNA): TGTGCCAGCAGCCTTGTCAAATTTCCTGGAAACACCATATATTTT.

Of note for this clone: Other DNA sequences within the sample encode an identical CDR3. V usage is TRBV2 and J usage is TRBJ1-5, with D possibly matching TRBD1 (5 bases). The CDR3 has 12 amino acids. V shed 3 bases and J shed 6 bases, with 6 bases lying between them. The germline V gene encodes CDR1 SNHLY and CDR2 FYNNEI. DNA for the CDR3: TGTGCCAGCAGTGATGGGGGTCAGCCCCAGCATTTT. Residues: CASSDGGQPQHF.